This T cell receptor (beta chain) emerged from a study of blood T cell repertoires in COVID-19. Study in general: COVID-19 samples collected from the United States, Italy and Spain covered acute and convalescent phases.

Germline CDR1 is MNHEY and CDR2 is SMNVEV (reference sequence). This CDR3 contains 14 residues. The V and J ends lost 6 bases and 1 base, in that order; junction bases with no gene match: 2. This table comes from immunoSEQ multiplex PCR, and its TCRdb copy is limited to in-frame clones, with some not included. The sample yields approximately 210,000 clones, 75% to 90% seen once. This clonotype was obtained from a human donor in a cohort sampled during active COVID-19. This chain links TRBV27 with TRBJ1-2; 10 nucleotides align to TRBD1. Sequencing was done on a sample of peripheral blood. CDR3 in DNA: TGTGCCAGCAGCGGGGACAGGGGTAACTATGGCTACACCTTC. Its translation is CASSGDRGNYGYTF.